This passage covers 17 T cell receptor beta chains from one sample sequenced in a study of T cell repertoires in cytomegalovirus infection. One entry per CDR3 protein, called by TCRdb with MiXCR from the reads. The data contain hundreds of thousands of distinct CDR3 sequences, roughly a quarter of them singletons. The sequenced sample consisted of CD8+ T cells from PBMCs. The receptors shown here come from a human donor in good health (CMV status not recorded). Some clones in this sample may be carry-over from other donors' samples.

V and J are TRBV28 and TRBJ2-3; perhaps TRBD1 as D (5 bases). The germline CDR1 and CDR2 sequences are MDHEN and SYDVKM. The CDR3 is made up of 16 amino acids. V lost 3 bases and J lost 4, with 17 bases in between. The CDR3 DNA follows: TGTGCCAGCAGTTTCCCAGGCAGGGTGGTAGCAGATACGCAGTATTTT. Protein product: CASSFPGRVVADTQYF.

The rearrangement joins TRBV6-2 or TRBV6-3 to TRBJ2-3; no firm D call. The CDR3 contains 19 residues. Deletions cut 3 bases from V and 2 bases from J, with 24 bases between. Germline CDR1 is MNHEY and CDR2 is SVGEGT. CDR3 bases: TGTGCCAGCAGTTATGACCCTACCACCGTAGTCCACGCCACAGATACGCAGTATTTT. Translating gives CASSYDPTTVVHATDTQYF.

V is TRBV7-6 and J is TRBJ1-1, with D perhaps TRBD1 (5 bases). V shed 5 bases and J shed 2 bases, with 15 bases lying between them. CDR1 and CDR2 from the germline V gene are SGHVS and FNYEAQ. The CDR3 extends over 15 amino acids. The CDR3 sequence is CASSPRTRRNTEAFF. As DNA, the CDR3 is TGTGCCAGCAGCCCTCGGACACGGCGAAACACTGAAGCTTTCTTT.

The sample holds many counts of this clonotype. The J gene is TRBJ2-4, the V gene TRBV7-2, with D perhaps matching TRBD2 (6 bases). Germline V lookup: CDR1 SGHTA, CDR2 FQGNSA. This CDR3 is 14 amino acids long. V lost 0 bases and J 8 bases, leaving 11 bases between the germline ends. As DNA, the CDR3 is TGTGCCAGCAGCTTAGCCGGGCCGGGGGACATTCAGTACTTC. Residues: CASSLAGPGDIQYF.

This clonotype has a count of ten or more. The chain employs TRBV7-8 and TRBJ2-4; possibly TRBD2 for D (6 bases). CDR1 SGHVS and CDR2 FQNEAQ come from the germline V gene. The germline V and J ends were trimmed by 2 bases and 8 bases, with 13 bases remaining between them. This CDR3 is built from 14 residues. CDR3 DNA: TGTGCCAGCAGCTTACTACCGGGAGCAGACATTCAGTACTTC. Protein sequence: CASSLLPGADIQYF. The variable domain in full, completed from reference TRBV7-8 and TRBJ2-4, reads GAGVSQSPRYKVAKRGQDVALRCDPISGHVSLFWYQQALGQGPEFLTYFQNEAQLDKSGLPSDRFFAERPEGSVSTLKIQRTQQEDSAVYLCASSLLPGADIQYFGAGTRLSVL.

The chain has TRBV15 and TRBJ2-1; D possibly corresponds to TRBD1 (5 bases). V dropped 4 bases and J dropped 8 bases, with 9 bases sitting between them. The CDR3 loop spans 12 amino acids. Germline-derived CDR1 and CDR2 are LNHNV and YYDKDF (reference sequence). The CDR3 sequence: CATSKKGYEQFF. CDR3 in DNA: TGTGCCACCAGCAAGAAGGGGTATGAGCAGTTCTTC.

The V gene is TRBV6-2 or TRBV6-3, the J gene TRBJ2-7; the match to TRBD1 covers 7 bases. The CDR3 is 13 amino acids. Germline CDR1 is MNHEY and CDR2 is SVGEGT. Trimming cost V 4 bases and J 5 bases; bases outside gene matches: 5. The CDR3 nucleotides are TGTGCCAGCAGTTCGACAGGGTTCCACGAGCAGTACGTC. Amino acids: CASSSTGFHEQYV.

A few counts support this clonotype. V is TRBV6-6 and J is TRBJ2-1; 8 nucleotides align to TRBD1. This CDR3 spans 18 amino acids. Trimming took 0 bases from V and 2 from J; bases not matched to a gene: 9. Germline V lookup: CDR1 MNHNY, CDR2 SVGAGI (reference sequence). The CDR3, as DNA: TGTGCCAGCAGTTACTCAACCTCGGACAGGGTGGCCTACAATGAGCAGTTCTTC. It translates to CASSYSTSDRVAYNEQFF.

V and J are TRBV4-1 and TRBJ2-1, with a tentative D call TRBD2 (5 bases). V was clipped by 1 base and J by 0 bases, with 13 bases between them. The CDR3 is 17 amino acids. The germline gives CDR1 MGHRA, CDR2 YSYEKL. The CDR3 here is CASSQVSSTLSYNEQFF. For the CDR3, the DNA is TGCGCCAGCAGCCAAGTATCTAGCACCCTCTCCTACAATGAGCAGTTCTTC.

The rearrangement links TRBV2 to TRBJ2-7; possible D gene TRBD2, 5 bases. Germline V lookup: CDR1 SNHLY, CDR2 FYNNEI. This CDR3 comprises 13 residues. The CDR3 DNA reads as TGTGCCAGCAGTGTCCCCTTCGACTACGAGCAGCACGTC. It translates to CASSVPFDYEQHV.

A single count supports this clonotype. The chain uses TRBV4-1 and TRBJ2-1, with 9 bases lining up with TRBD1. The CDR3 has 14 residues. V gave up 3 bases and J gave up 8 bases; unmatched junction bases: 5. CDR1 is MGHRA and CDR2 is YSYEKL in the germline V gene. DNA of the CDR3: TGCGCCAGCAGCCAGCGGGGACAGGGTCATGAGCAGTTCTTC. It is translated as CASSQRGQGHEQFF.

This clonotype was observed at least ten times. The rearrangement uses TRBV7-8 and TRBJ2-7, with D hard to call. V was trimmed by 1 base and J by 6 bases, leaving 7 bases between them. The germline gives CDR1 SGHVS, CDR2 FQNEAQ. This CDR3 comprises 12 residues. DNA for the CDR3: TGTGCCAGCAGCTTAGAGGGCTCCGAGCAGTACGTC. It encodes CASSLEGSEQYV.

This clonotype was recorded a few times. The gene calls are TRBV12-3 or TRBV12-4 and TRBJ2-2; 7 bases map to TRBD2. V lost 5 bases and J lost 9; bases outside the gene matches: 3. The CDR3 consists of 12 residues. The chain's CDR3 is CASSPGTRELFF. The CDR3 DNA sequence: TGTGCCAGCAGTCCTGGGACTAGGGAGCTGTTTTTT.

This clonotype was seen only a few times. The chain carries TRBV5-5 and TRBJ1-2; 7 nucleotides match TRBD1. The CDR3 has 16 amino acids. With 4 bases clipped from V and 5 bases from J, the junction kept 14 bases outside the gene matches. The germline V gene has CDR1 SGHKS and CDR2 YYEKEE (reference sequence). In nucleotides, the CDR3 is TGTGCCAGCAGCCCTACTTCAGGGGGTCTTATTTATGGCTACACCTTC. Protein product: CASSPTSGGLIYGYTF. Full variable domain (remainder filled in from reference TRBV5-5 and TRBJ1-2): DAGVTQSPTHLIKTRGQQVTLRCSPISGHKSVSWYQQVLGQGPQFIFQYYEKEERGRGNFPDRFSARQFPNYSSELNVNALLLGDSALYLCASSPTSGGLIYGYTFGSGTRLTVV.

Turning to this clonotype: Mismatch with germline at one junction end may stem from a read error. V and J are TRBV5-3 and TRBJ2-6; perhaps D is TRBD1 or TRBD2 (6 bases each). TRBV5-3 is recorded as an ORF, its role being uncertain. The CDR3 is 16 residues long. The CDR3 DNA is TGTGCCAGCAGCTTGGCCTTAGGCGGGACATTCAACGTCCTGACTTTC. Its translation is CASSLALGGTFNVLTF.

V is TRBV2 and J is TRBJ2-3, with 8 bases fitting TRBD2. The ends lost 3 bases at V and 2 bases at J; junction bases unmatched: 4. The CDR3 has 15 residues. CDR1 and CDR2 (germline): SNHLY, FYNNEI. The CDR3 spells CASSDSGDYTDTQYF. CDR3 bases: TGTGCCAGCAGTGATAGCGGGGATTACACAGATACGCAGTATTTT.

This clonotype was observed a few times. This chain uses TRBV4-1 with TRBJ2-2; 8 bases fit TRBD1. Germline V gives CDR1 MGHRA, CDR2 YSYEKL. V gave up 4 bases and J gave up 5 bases; unmatched junction bases: 12. The CDR3 spans 17 residues. The CDR3 sequence is CASSPIDRTGFTGELFF. CDR3 nucleotides: TGCGCCAGCAGCCCAATCGATCGGACAGGGTTTACCGGGGAGCTGTTTTTT.